Listed below are T cell receptor beta chains from one sample, sequenced in a study of graft-versus-host responses after intestinal transplantation. TCRdb keeps only in-frame clones here, not all; method: immunoSEQ multiplex PCR. The sample holds approximately 10,000 clones; approximately 91% are singletons and the top ten take about 3.3%. The starting material was PBMCs, obtained 105 days after intestinal transplantation. The receptors derive from a human patient who received an intestinal transplant, so some T cells may come from the graft donor. The CDR3 runs from the conserved cysteine through the conserved F or W. The D gene is left open where the match is weak. Clone size is given for some rows only: seen once, a few or many times, or a class if the clone is expanded.

j_gene,abundance,d_gene,v_gene,CDR3nt,CDR3aa
TRBJ2-4,NA,NA,TRBV7-9,TGTGCCAGCAAAGCCGACTCGGGGTTTGACATTCAGTACTTC,CASKADSGFDIQYF
TRBJ2-7,once,NA,TRBV27,TGTGCCAGCAGGTACACCTACGAGCAGTACTTC,CASRYTYEQYF
TRBJ1-1,NA,NA,TRBV29-1,TGCAGCGCCCGGGACACTGAAGCTTTCTTT,CSARDTEAFF
TRBJ2-1,NA,TRBD2,TRBV7-6,TGTGCCAGCAGCTTAGGACTAGCGGGGGAGCAGTTCTTC,CASSLGLAGEQFF
TRBJ2-7,once,TRBD1,TRBV5-1,TGCGCCAGCAGAAAAACAGGGGGCCTCGAGCAGTACTTC,CASRKTGGLEQYF
TRBJ2-5,NA,NA,TRBV21-1,TGTGCCAGCAGCAACAGCCAAGAGACCCAGTACTTC,CASSNSQETQYF
TRBJ2-2,NA,TRBD2,TRBV5-4,TGTGCCAGCAGCTTAGCGGGAGGGAACACCGGGGAGCTGTTTTTT,CASSLAGGNTGELFF
TRBJ1-2,NA,NA,TRBV4-1,TGCGCCAGCAGCCAGTGGACGGAACGGAGGTATGGCTACACCTTC,CASSQWTERRYGYTF
TRBJ2-1,NA,NA,TRBV13,TGTGCCAGCAGCTTACGGGGCCCGGGGTCTGAGCAGTTCTTC,CASSLRGPGSEQFF
TRBJ1-1,NA,NA,TRBV7-9,TGTGCCAGCAGCGCCCCCATGAACACTGAAGCTTTCTTT,CASSAPMNTEAFF
TRBJ2-7,NA,NA,TRBV5-1,TGCGCCAGCAGCTTGTACTATGGCACCTACGAGCAGTACTTC,CASSLYYGTYEQYF
TRBJ1-3,few,TRBD1,TRBV27,TGTGCCAGCAGTTTATCTGGGGGACAGGGCCCTGGAAACACCATATATTTT,CASSLSGGQGPGNTIYF
TRBJ2-3,NA,NA,TRBV12-5,TGTGCTAGTGGTTTCGGCACAGGGAACACAGATACGCAGTATTTT,CASGFGTGNTDTQYF
TRBJ1-6,NA,TRBD1,TRBV27,TGTGCCAGCAGCTCGATCTCGGGACAGGGAGGCTCACCCCTCCACTTT,CASSSISGQGGSPLHF
TRBJ2-7,once,TRBD1,TRBV14,TGTGCCAGCAGCCGCCCCATTTCCGGGACAGCGACCTACGAGCAGTACTTC,CASSRPISGTATYEQYF
TRBJ1-2,NA,NA,TRBV7-9,TGTGCCAGCAGCGGAGCTTTAAACTATGGCTACACCTTC,CASSGALNYGYTF
TRBJ2-2,NA,NA,TRBV6-4,TGTGCCAGCACCTCGTTGGACACCGGGGAGCTGTTTTTT,CASTSLDTGELFF
TRBJ2-1,NA,NA,TRBV11-2,TGTGCCAGCAGCTTATTGCTGGGGGATGAGCAGTTCTTC,CASSLLLGDEQFF
TRBJ2-5,once,TRBD2,TRBV27,TGTGCCAGCAGTACAACCCTAGCGGGACGGGAGACCCAGTACTTC,CASSTTLAGRETQYF
TRBJ1-1,once,NA,TRBV6-6,TGTGCCAGCAGCTACTTCGACAGCACAAACACTGAAGCTTTCTTT,CASSYFDSTNTEAFF
TRBJ1-6,NA,TRBD1,TRBV25-1,TGTGCCAGCAGAGGTGGGACAGGGGGAAATTCACCCCTCCACTTT,CASRGGTGGNSPLHF
TRBJ2-2,few,TRBD2,TRBV2,TGTGCCAGCAGTGAAGCGGAGCGGGGGGACACCGGGGAGCTGTTTTTT,CASSEAERGDTGELFF
TRBJ2-1,NA,NA,TRBV19,TGTGCCAGCCGACAGCGAGACGGCAATGAGCAGTTCTTC,CASRQRDGNEQFF
TRBJ1-1,NA,TRBD1,TRBV7-3,TGTGCCAATATGGACAGGGCGAACACTGAAGCTTTCTTT,CANMDRANTEAFF
TRBJ2-3,NA,NA,TRBV4-1,TGCGCCAGCAGCCAAGAGTACGACACAGATACGCAGTATTTT,CASSQEYDTDTQYF
TRBJ2-2,NA,NA,TRBV10-1,TGCGCCAGCAGTGTGCTAGCCAGCGGGGAGCTGTTTTTT,CASSVLASGELFF
TRBJ1-6,once,NA,TRBV5-1,TGCGCCAGCAGCTTGGAGGGGAGCTCCTATAATTCACCCCTCCACTTT,CASSLEGSSYNSPLHF
TRBJ2-5,once,TRBD1,TRBV9,TGTGCCAGCAGCGTAGAAGCCAACACAGGGGCGCAGTGGGAGACCCAGTACTTC,CASSVEANTGAQWETQYF
TRBJ2-7,NA,NA,TRBV5-1,TGCGCCAGCAGCTTGGGTCCGGACTCTCTCTACGAGCAGTACTTC,CASSLGPDSLYEQYF
TRBJ2-2,NA,NA,TRBV5-1,TGCGCCAGCAGCTCAGCGGGGAACACCGGGGAGCTGTTTTTT,CASSSAGNTGELFF
TRBJ2-3,NA,NA,TRBV9,TGTGCCAGCAGCGTAGAAGGGGCTTGGACAGATACGCAGTATTTT,CASSVEGAWTDTQYF
TRBJ2-4,NA,NA,TRBV19,TGTGCCAGCACAACTGGTGGGATAGACATTCAGTACTTC,CASTTGGIDIQYF
TRBJ1-1,NA,NA,TRBV11-3,TGTGCCAGCAGCTACGAACTTGGCACTGAAGCTTTCTTT,CASSYELGTEAFF
TRBJ1-4,NA,NA,TRBV7-9,TGTGCCAGCAGCGTATCACTCGAAAAACTGTTTTTT,CASSVSLEKLFF
TRBJ2-5,NA,NA,TRBV7-6,TGTGCCAGCAGCTCTCAGTGGGACCAAGAGACCCAGTACTTC,CASSSQWDQETQYF
TRBJ2-3,NA,TRBD2,TRBV5-5,TGTGCCAGCAGCTTGGGTCCGGGACTAGATACAGATACGCAGTATTTT,CASSLGPGLDTDTQYF
TRBJ2-3,NA,NA,TRBV7-2,TGTGCCAGCAGCTTACTTGGCGAGTTAGGAGAGACAGATACGCAGTATTTT,CASSLLGELGETDTQYF
TRBJ1-6,once,NA,TRBV5-4,TGTGCCAGCAGCTTTGGACGGGATTCACCCCTCCACTTT,CASSFGRDSPLHF
TRBJ2-1,NA,NA,TRBV5-1,TGCGCCAGCAGCTTGGCGAAGTTACAGAATGAGCAGTTCTTC,CASSLAKLQNEQFF
TRBJ2-5,NA,NA,TRBV6-5,TGTGCCAGCAGTTATGGGACGGGGAGAGAGACCCAGTACTTC,CASSYGTGRETQYF
TRBJ1-2,NA,NA,TRBV5-5,TGTGCCAGCCCCAGGGAAAGCTACACCTTC,CASPRESYTF
TRBJ1-6,NA,TRBD1,TRBV5-1,TGCGCCAGCAGCTTTTTGGACAGGGCCACGGAAAATAATTCACCCCTCCACTTT,CASSFLDRATENNSPLHF
TRBJ2-2,NA,NA,TRBV6-4,TGTGCCAGCAGTGACAAAAACACCGGGGAGCTGTTTTTT,CASSDKNTGELFF
TRBJ2-5,NA,NA,TRBV6-5,TGTGCCAGCAGTTCTGACAGCCAAGAGACCCAGTACTTC,CASSSDSQETQYF
TRBJ1-1,NA,NA,TRBV11-2,TGTGCCAGCAGCTCGCCCAGAGAAGCTTTCTTT,CASSSPREAFF
TRBJ1-4,few,TRBD1,TRBV6-1,TGTGCCAGCAGTGCACAGGGGCCAATGGGAAAACTGTTTTTT,CASSAQGPMGKLFF
TRBJ1-1,once,TRBD1,TRBV5-1,TGCGCCAGCAGCTTGGGCCCGGGACAGGGCCGTAACACTGAAGCTTTCTTT,CASSLGPGQGRNTEAFF
TRBJ1-6,few,NA,TRBV4-2,TGTGCCAGCAGCCAAGATTACGGGACCGGTAATTCACCCCTCCACTTT,CASSQDYGTGNSPLHF